This T cell receptor beta chain derives from a study of shared clonotypes between healthy human individuals. Clones were read by immunoSEQ multiplex PCR, and TCRdb kept only the in-frame ones, dropping some. The sample includes 500,000 or so clones, roughly 95% seen only once; the top ten take about 0.06%. Between the trimmed V and J ends, which lost 7 bases and 7 bases, there was a span of 23 bases. Looked up from germline, CDR1 is SGHTA and CDR2 is FQGNSA. This CDR3 contains 15 residues. The TCR sequence derives from a woman aged 25 to 39 in good health. Material for sequencing was naive CD4+ T cells sorted from blood. Stated subset: CD45RA+ positively selected. The genes are TRBV7-2 and TRBJ2-7; D is perhaps TRBD1 (5 bases). For the CDR3, the DNA is TGTGCCAGCACCCCATTCAGTCTTGGGGCCGGGGAGCAGTACTTC. It yields the protein CASTPFSLGAGEQYF. The complete variable domain, with remaining parts taken from reference TRBV7-2 and TRBJ2-7, reads GAGVSQSPSNKVTEKGKDVELRCDPISGHTALYWYRQSLGQGLEFLIYFQGNSAPDKSGLPSDRFSAERTGGSVSTLTIQRTQQEDSAVYLCASTPFSLGAGEQYFGPGTRLTVT.